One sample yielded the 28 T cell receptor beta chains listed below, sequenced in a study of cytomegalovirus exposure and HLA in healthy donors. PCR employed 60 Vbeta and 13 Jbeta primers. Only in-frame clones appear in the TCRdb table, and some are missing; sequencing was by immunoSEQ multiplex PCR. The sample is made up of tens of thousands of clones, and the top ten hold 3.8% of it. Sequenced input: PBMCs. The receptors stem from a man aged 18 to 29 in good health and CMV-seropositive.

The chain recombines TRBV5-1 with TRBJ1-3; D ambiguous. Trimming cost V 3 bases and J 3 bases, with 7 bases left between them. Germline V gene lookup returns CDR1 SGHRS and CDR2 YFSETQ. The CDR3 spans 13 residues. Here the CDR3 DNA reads TGCGCCAGCAGCTCCGCCGGTGGAAACACCATATATTTT. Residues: CASSSAGGNTIYF.

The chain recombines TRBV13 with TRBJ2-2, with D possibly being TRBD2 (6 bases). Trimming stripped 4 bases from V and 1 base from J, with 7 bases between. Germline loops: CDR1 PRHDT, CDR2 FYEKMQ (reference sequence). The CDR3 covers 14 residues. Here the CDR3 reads CASSYGRNTGELFF. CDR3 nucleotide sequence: TGTGCCAGCAGCTACGGGAGGAACACCGGGGAGCTGTTTTTT. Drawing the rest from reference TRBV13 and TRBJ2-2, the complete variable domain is AAGVIQSPRHLIKEKRETATLKCYPIPRHDTVYWYQQGPGQDPQFLISFYEKMQSDKGSIPDRFSAQQFSDYHSELNMSSLELGDSALYFCASSYGRNTGELFFGEGSRLTVL.

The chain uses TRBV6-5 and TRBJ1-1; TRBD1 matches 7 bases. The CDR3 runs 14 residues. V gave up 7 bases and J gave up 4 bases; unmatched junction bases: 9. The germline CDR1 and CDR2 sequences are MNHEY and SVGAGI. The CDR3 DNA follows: TGTGCCAGCACTCCACGGGACAGAGGCACTGAAGCTTTCTTT. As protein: CASTPRDRGTEAFF.

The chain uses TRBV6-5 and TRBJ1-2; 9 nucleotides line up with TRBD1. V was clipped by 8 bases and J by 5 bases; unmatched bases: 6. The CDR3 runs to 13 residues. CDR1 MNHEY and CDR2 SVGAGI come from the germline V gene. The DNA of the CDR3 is TGTGCCAGCTTGGCGGGACAGGGTTATGGCTACACCTTC. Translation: CASLAGQGYGYTF.

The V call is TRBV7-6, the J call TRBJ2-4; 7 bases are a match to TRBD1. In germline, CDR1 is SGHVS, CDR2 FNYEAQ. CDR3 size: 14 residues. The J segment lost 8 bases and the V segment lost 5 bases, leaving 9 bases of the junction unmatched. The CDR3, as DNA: TGTGCCAGCAGCCCAGCGGTACAGGGGTACATTCAGTACTTC. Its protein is CASSPAVQGYIQYF.

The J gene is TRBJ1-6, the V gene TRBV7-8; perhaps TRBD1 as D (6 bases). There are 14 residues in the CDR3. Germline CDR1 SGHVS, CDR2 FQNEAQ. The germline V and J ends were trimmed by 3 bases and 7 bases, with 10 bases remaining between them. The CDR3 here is CASSLNRVNSPLHF. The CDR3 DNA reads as TGTGCCAGCAGCTTGAACAGGGTGAATTCACCCCTCCACTTT.

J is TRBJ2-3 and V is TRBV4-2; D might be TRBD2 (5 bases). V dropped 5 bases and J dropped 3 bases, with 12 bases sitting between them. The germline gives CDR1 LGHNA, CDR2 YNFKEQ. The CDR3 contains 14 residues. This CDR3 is CASSSGTFTDTQYF. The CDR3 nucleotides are TGTGCCAGCAGCTCGGGAACTTTTACAGATACGCAGTATTTT.

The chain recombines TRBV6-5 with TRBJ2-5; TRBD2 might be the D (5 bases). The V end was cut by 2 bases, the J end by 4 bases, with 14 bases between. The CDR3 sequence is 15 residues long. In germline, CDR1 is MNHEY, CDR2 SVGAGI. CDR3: CASSYRLGRGETQYF. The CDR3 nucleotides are TGTGCCAGCAGTTACCGTCTTGGACGGGGAGAGACCCAGTACTTC.

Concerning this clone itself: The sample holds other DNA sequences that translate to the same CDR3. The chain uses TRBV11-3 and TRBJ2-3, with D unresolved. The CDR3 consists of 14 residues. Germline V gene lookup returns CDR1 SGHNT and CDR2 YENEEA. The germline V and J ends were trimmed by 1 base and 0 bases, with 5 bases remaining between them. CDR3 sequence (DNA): TGTGCCAGCAGCTTAGGAGCTAGCACAGATACGCAGTATTTT. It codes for CASSLGASTDTQYF.

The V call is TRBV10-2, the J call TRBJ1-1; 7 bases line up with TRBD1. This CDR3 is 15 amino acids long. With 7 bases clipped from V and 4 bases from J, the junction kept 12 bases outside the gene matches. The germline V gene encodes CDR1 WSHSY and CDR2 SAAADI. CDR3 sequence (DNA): TGCGCCAGCATTTCATCAGGGGGTCGGGGCACTGAAGCTTTCTTT. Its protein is CASISSGGRGTEAFF.

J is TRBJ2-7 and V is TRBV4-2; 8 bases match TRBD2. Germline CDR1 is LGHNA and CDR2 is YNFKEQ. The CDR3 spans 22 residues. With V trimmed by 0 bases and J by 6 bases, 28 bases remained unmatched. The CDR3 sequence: CASSQDSFEGWLAGSIRGEQYF. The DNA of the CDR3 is TGTGCCAGCAGCCAAGATAGCTTCGAGGGGTGGCTAGCGGGCTCCATCCGGGGCGAGCAGTACTTC.

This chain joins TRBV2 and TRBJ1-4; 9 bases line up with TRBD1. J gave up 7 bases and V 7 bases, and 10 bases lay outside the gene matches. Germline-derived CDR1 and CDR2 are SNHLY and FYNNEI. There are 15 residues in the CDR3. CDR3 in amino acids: CASKQGAKGSEKLFF. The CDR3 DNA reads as TGTGCCAGCAAACAGGGGGCGAAGGGTTCTGAAAAACTGTTTTTT.

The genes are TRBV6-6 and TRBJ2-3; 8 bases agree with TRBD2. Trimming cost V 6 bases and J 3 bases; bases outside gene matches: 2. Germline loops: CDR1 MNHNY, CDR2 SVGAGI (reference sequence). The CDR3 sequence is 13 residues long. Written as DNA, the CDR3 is TGTGCCAGCAGCGGGGGGGAGACAGATACGCAGTATTTT. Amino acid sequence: CASSGGETDTQYF.

CDR3 loop: CASSLDRAQYF. DNA for the CDR3: TGTGCCAGCAGCTTAGACAGGGCGCAGTACTTC. This sequence joins TRBV7-2 and TRBJ2-7; TRBD1 might be the D (6 bases). The V gene lost 1 base and the J gene lost 9 bases, with 7 bases spanning the gap. The germline V gene has CDR1 SGHTA and CDR2 FQGNSA. CDR3 length equals 11 residues.

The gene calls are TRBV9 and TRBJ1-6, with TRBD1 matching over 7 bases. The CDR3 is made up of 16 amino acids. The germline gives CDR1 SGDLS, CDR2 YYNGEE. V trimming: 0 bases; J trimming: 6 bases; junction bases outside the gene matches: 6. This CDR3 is CASSVDWGQPNSPLHF. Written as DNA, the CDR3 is TGTGCCAGCAGCGTAGATTGGGGACAGCCTAATTCACCCCTCCACTTT.

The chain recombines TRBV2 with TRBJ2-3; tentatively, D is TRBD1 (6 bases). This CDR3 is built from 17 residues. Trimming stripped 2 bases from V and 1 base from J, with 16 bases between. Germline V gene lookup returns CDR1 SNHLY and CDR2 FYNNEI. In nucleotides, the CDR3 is TGTGCCAGCAGTGAAAGTCGGAAGGGGGTTGGCACAGATACGCAGTATTTT. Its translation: CASSESRKGVGTDTQYF.

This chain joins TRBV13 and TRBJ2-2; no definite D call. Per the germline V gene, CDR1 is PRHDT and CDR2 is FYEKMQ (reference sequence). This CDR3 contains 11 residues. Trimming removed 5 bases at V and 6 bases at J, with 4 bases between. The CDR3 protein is CASSPSGELFF. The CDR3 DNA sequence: TGTGCCAGCAGCCCGTCCGGGGAGCTGTTTTTT.

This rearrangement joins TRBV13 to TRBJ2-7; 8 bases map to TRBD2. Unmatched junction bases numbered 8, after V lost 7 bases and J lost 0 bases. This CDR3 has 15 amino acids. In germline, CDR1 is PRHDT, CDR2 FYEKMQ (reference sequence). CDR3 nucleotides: TGTGCCAGCAATCGAGCGGGAGTATCCTCCTACGAGCAGTACTTC. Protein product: CASNRAGVSSYEQYF.

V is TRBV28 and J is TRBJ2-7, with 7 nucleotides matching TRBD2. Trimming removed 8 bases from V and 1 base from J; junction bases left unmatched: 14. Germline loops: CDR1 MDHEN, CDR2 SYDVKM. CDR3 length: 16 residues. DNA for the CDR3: TGTGCCAGCCTGACATTTAAGCGGGGCGGGTCCTACGAGCAGTACTTC. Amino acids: CASLTFKRGGSYEQYF.

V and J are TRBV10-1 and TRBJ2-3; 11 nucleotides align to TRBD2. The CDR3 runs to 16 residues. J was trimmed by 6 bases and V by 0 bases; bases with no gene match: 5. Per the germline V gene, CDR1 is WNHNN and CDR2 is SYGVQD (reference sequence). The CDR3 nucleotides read TGCGCCAGCAGTGAGTCTAGCGGGGGGGCCGCTGATACGCAGTATTTT. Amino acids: CASSESSGGAADTQYF.

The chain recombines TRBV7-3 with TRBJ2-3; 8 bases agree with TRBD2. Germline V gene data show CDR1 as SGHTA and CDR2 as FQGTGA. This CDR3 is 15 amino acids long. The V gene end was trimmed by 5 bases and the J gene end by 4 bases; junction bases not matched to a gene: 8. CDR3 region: CASSLILAGADTQYF. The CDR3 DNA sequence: TGTGCCAGCAGCCTGATCCTAGCGGGCGCAGATACGCAGTATTTT.

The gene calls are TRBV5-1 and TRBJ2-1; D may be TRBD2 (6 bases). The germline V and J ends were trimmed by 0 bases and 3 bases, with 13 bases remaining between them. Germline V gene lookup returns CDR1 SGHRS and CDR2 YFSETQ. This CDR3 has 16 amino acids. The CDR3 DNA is TGCGCCAGCAGCTTGGCGGGGGTAGGTCGCTACAATGAGCAGTTCTTC. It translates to CASSLAGVGRYNEQFF.

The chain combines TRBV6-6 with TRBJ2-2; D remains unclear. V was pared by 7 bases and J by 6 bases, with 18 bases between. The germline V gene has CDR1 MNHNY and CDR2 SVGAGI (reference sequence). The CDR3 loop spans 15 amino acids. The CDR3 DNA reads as TGTGCCAGCACCGGTCGTGGGCTTCACCCCGGGGAGCTGTTTTTT. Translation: CASTGRGLHPGELFF.

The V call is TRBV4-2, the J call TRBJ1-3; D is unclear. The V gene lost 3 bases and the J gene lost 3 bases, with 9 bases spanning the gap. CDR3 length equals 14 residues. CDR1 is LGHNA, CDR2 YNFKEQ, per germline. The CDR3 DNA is TGTGCCAGCAGCCATCCCCAGGATGGAAACACCATATATTTT. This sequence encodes CASSHPQDGNTIYF.

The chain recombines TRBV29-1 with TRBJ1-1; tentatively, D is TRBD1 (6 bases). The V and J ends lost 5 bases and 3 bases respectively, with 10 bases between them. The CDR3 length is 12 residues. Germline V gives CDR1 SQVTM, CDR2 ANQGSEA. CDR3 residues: CSVQGRYTEAFF. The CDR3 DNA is TGCAGCGTTCAGGGGCGGTACACTGAAGCTTTCTTT. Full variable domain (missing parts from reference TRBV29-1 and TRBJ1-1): SAVISQKPSRDICQRGTSLTIQCQVDSQVTMMFWYRQQPGQSLTLIATANQGSEATYESGFVIDKFPISRPNLTFSTLTVSNMSPEDSSIYLCSVQGRYTEAFFGQGTRLTVV.

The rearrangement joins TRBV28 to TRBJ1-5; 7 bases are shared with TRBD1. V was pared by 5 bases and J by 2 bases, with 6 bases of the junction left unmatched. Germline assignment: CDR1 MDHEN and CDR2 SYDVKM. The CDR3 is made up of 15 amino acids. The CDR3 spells CASSGDSPGNQPQHF. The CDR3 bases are TGTGCCAGCAGTGGGGACAGCCCAGGCAATCAGCCCCAGCATTTT.

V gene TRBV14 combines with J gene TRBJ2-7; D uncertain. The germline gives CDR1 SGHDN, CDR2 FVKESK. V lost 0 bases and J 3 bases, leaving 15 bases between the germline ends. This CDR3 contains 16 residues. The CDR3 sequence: CASSQDRLTSSYEQYF. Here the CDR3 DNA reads TGTGCCAGCAGCCAAGATCGCCTGACATCGAGCTACGAGCAGTACTTC.

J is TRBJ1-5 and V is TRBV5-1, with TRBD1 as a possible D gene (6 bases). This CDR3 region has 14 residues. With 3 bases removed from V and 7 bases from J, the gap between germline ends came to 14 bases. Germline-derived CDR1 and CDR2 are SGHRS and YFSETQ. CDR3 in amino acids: CASSSNGGGQPQHF. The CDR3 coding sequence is TGCGCCAGCAGCTCCAACGGGGGGGGCCAGCCCCAGCATTTT.